The 24 T cell receptor beta chains presented below share a single source sample, sequenced in a study of T cells in women clearing cervical HPV infection. TCRdb's table, derived via immunoSEQ multiplex PCR, lists solely in-frame clones and lacks some. The ten most abundant clones cover 6.5% to 8% of a sample with 25,000 to 35,000 clones. The sample taken for sequencing was blood buffy coat. These receptors were obtained from a woman between 18 and 69 years old with a cervical HPV16 infection that either progressed to CIN3+ or cleared (not recorded which).

For this clone: Sequencing ends 3 residues short of the CDR3 end; the germline J gene provides the rest. The chain is built from TRBV5-4 and TRBJ2-5; D unresolved. This CDR3 contains 14 residues. V lost 0 bases and J lost 3, with 9 bases in between. The germline gives CDR1 SGHNT, CDR2 YYREEE (reference sequence). CDR3 sequence: CASSLAQREETQYF. The part of the CDR3 DNA that was read is TGTGCCAGCAGCTTGGCCCAACGGGAAGAGACC.

Turning to this clone: The missing CDR3 end, 3 residues past where the read stops, is filled in from the germline J gene. This rearrangement joins TRBV5-1 to TRBJ2-2, with 14 bases aligning to TRBD2. With V trimmed by 4 bases and J by 10 bases, 6 bases remained unmatched. There are 15 residues in the CDR3. Germline V gene data show CDR1 as SGHRS and CDR2 as YFSETQ. The CDR3 bases that were read are TGCGCCAGCAGCCGGGGGACTAGCGGGGGTGTGGAG. Translation gives CASSRGTSGGVE. The whole CDR3 sequence reads CASSRGTSGGVELFF.

As to this clone: The missing CDR3 end, 3 residues past where the read stops, is filled in from the germline J gene. This sequence joins TRBV6-2 or TRBV6-3 and TRBJ2-7, with no clear D. This CDR3 contains 13 residues. Deletions cut 2 bases from V and 1 base from J, with 6 bases between. Germline lookup yields CDR1 MNHEY and CDR2 SVGEGT. The CDR3 spells CASSYLPSYEQYF. CDR3 bases read: TGTGCCAGCAGTTACCTCCCTTCCTACGAG.

Details on this clone: The missing CDR3 end, 3 residues past where the read stops, is filled in from the germline J gene. The chain joins TRBV10-3 to TRBJ2-1, with 8 bases matching TRBD2. Per the germline V gene, CDR1 is ENHRY and CDR2 is SYGVKD. The CDR3 length is 15 residues. Trimming removed 1 base from V and 1 base from J; junction bases left unmatched: 0. This chain's CDR3 is CAISELAGSYNEQFF. The CDR3 DNA, read in part, is TGTGCCATCAGTGAGTTAGCGGGGTCCTACAATGAG.

A remark on this clone: Read data end 3 residues before the CDR3 end; the end is taken from the germline J gene. The chain has TRBV19 and TRBJ1-2; no firm D call. The length of the CDR3 is 16 residues. CDR1 LNHDA and CDR2 SQIVND come from the germline V gene (reference sequence). The DNA read from the CDR3 is TGTGCCAGTAGTTCCCGGACTAGCGGGTGGTACAATGAC. Amino acids: CASSSRTSGWYND. The whole CDR3 region reads CASSSRTSGWYNDYTF.

As regards this clone: From the germline J gene comes the end of the CDR3, since the read stops 3 residues before it. The chain combines TRBV19 with TRBJ2-1; 13 bases fit TRBD2. V shed 6 bases, J shed 3 bases, and the junction held 5 bases outside the gene matches. The CDR3 sequence is 16 residues long. Germline CDR1 is LNHDA and CDR2 is SQIVND (reference sequence). This CDR3 is CASRPRLAGGYNEQFF. Partial CDR3 DNA: TGTGCCAGTAGGCCGCGACTAGCGGGAGGCTACAATGAG.

Concerning this clone itself: The CDR3 is cut off 3 residues early in the read; its end comes from the germline J gene. V and J are TRBV20-1 and TRBJ2-3; tentative D call: TRBD2 (6 bases). This CDR3 is built from 13 residues. Germline CDR1 DFQATT, CDR2 SNEGSKA (reference sequence). The CDR3 bases that were read are TGCAGTGCTAGAGTCGGGGGTGGCGGGACG. As protein: CSARVGGGGT. The whole CDR3 is CSARVGGGGTQYF.

As to this clone: The missing CDR3 end, 3 residues past where the read stops, is filled in from the germline J gene. The rearrangement uses TRBV6-1 and TRBJ1-5; 9 nucleotides match TRBD1. The germline V gene has CDR1 MNHNS and CDR2 SASEGT. J lost 7 bases, V lost 3 bases, and 7 bases had no gene match. The CDR3 is 15 amino acids. CDR3 region: CASSEGTGRNQPQHF. CDR3 bases read: TGTGCCAGCAGTGAGGGGACAGGGAGGAACCAGCCC.

As concerns this clone: The read gets to within 3 residues of the CDR3 end, and the germline J gene fills in the rest. This sequence joins TRBV7-9 and TRBJ2-3; D gene uncertain. The germline gives CDR1 SEHNR, CDR2 FQNEAQ (reference sequence). The CDR3 runs 15 residues. The CDR3 loop reads CASSSALSFQETQYF. The sequenced CDR3 bases are TGTGCCAGCAGCTCAGCACTTTCTTTCCAAGAGACG.

Concerning this clone: The CDR3 extends 3 residues past the end of the read, so its final part is completed from the germline J gene. The chain employs TRBV5-1 and TRBJ2-7; D not resolved. CDR3 length equals 14 residues. Trimming cost V 4 bases and J 0 bases, with 11 bases left between them. Germline assignment: CDR1 SGHRS and CDR2 YFSETQ. The CDR3 region is CASSATDSSYEQYF. The CDR3 DNA, read in part, is TGCGCCAGCAGCGCCACAGATTCCTCCTACGAG.

As for this clone: The read terminates 3 residues before the CDR3 end, so the remaining end is supplied by the germline J gene. The chain couples TRBV6-2 or TRBV6-3 to TRBJ2-7; TRBD1 matches 8 bases. CDR3 size: 16 residues. J gave up 3 bases and V 0 bases, and 7 bases lay outside the gene matches. The V gene's germline CDR1 is MNHEY and CDR2 SVGEGT. The DNA read from the CDR3 is TGTGCCAGCAGTTACTCGTTGGACAGGGCGCTCTACGAG. Translated, it gives CASSYSLDRALYE. The whole CDR3 reads CASSYSLDRALYEQYF.

Comments on this clone: The read gets to within 3 residues of the CDR3 end, and the germline J gene fills in the rest. This chain links TRBV19 with TRBJ2-4; 10 nucleotides align to TRBD2. The CDR3 consists of 15 residues. Germline V CDR1 and CDR2: LNHDA, SQIVND (reference sequence). J was trimmed by 5 bases and V by 4 bases; bases with no gene match: 5. This chain's CDR3 is CASSNSGRAQNIQYF. CDR3 bases read: TGTGCCAGTAGTAACAGCGGGAGGGCCCAAAACATT.

A note on this clone: The read gets to within 3 residues of the CDR3 end, and the germline J gene fills in the rest. The chain is built from TRBV20-1 and TRBJ2-7, with TRBD1 as a possible D gene (6 bases). CDR1 is DFQATT, CDR2 SNEGSKA, per germline (reference sequence). The V and J ends lost 4 bases and 5 bases respectively, with 18 bases between them. The CDR3 runs 14 residues. The CDR3 spells CSATEQGFFHEQYF. CDR3 DNA, as far as it was read: TGCAGTGCTACAGAACAGGGTTTTTTCCACGAG.

Note on this clone: The read terminates 3 residues ahead of where the CDR3 ends, so the germline J gene completes it. The chain has TRBV5-1 and TRBJ2-5; 13 bases are a match to TRBD2. The CDR3 sequence is 17 residues long. V gave up 1 base and J gave up 4 bases; unmatched junction bases: 7. Germline lookup yields CDR1 SGHRS and CDR2 YFSETQ. CDR3 bases read: TGCGCCAGCAGCTTGATACTAGCGGGGGGGCCTAGAGAGACC. It yields the protein CASSLILAGGPRET. The full CDR3 protein reads CASSLILAGGPRETQYF.

As to this clone: The missing CDR3 end, 3 residues past where the read stops, is filled in from the germline J gene. The chain has TRBV6-2 or TRBV6-3 and TRBJ2-7; 8 bases fit TRBD1. The germline V gene encodes CDR1 MNHEY and CDR2 SVGEGT. J gave up 5 bases and V 4 bases, and 7 bases lay outside the gene matches. The CDR3 is made up of 14 amino acids. The CDR3 DNA, read in part, is TGTGCCAGCAGTTCAATAGGACAGGGTGACGAG. Amino acid sequence: CASSSIGQGDE. The CDR3 as a whole reads CASSSIGQGDEQYF.

Comments on this clone: The read halts 3 residues ahead of the CDR3 end, with the missing end drawn from the germline J gene. The chain is built from TRBV7-8 and TRBJ2-7; 7 bases are a match to TRBD1. This CDR3 contains 14 residues. V shed 5 bases, J shed 0 bases, and the junction held 4 bases outside the gene matches. From germline, CDR1 is SGHVS and CDR2 FQNEAQ. CDR3 amino acids: CASSVGQSSYEQYF. CDR3 bases read: TGTGCCAGCAGCGTGGGACAGAGCTCCTACGAG.

Comments on this clone: The read ends 3 residues shy of where the CDR3 ends; the end is completed using the germline J gene. The chain uses TRBV6-2 or TRBV6-3 and TRBJ1-2; D ambiguous. The CDR3 is made up of 13 amino acids. Germline CDR1 reads MNHEY; CDR2 reads SVGEGT. The covered CDR3 bases are TGTGCCAGCAGCTACGCCAGGATTTACGAC. It encodes CASSYARIYD. The CDR3, in full, reads CASSYARIYDYTF.

Regarding this clone: The read stops 3 residues short of the end of the CDR3; the missing end is completed from the germline J gene. The chain has TRBV30 and TRBJ2-3; D gene ambiguous. Germline CDR1 reads GTSNPN; CDR2 reads SVGIG (reference sequence). There are 15 residues in the CDR3. Trimming cost V 2 bases and J 2 bases, with 14 bases left between them. The CDR3 spells CAWSPPFPSTDTQYF. The DNA read from the CDR3 is TGTGCCTGGAGTCCCCCTTTCCCCTCCACAGATACG.

As for this clone: The missing CDR3 end, 3 residues past where the read stops, is filled in from the germline J gene. This chain joins TRBV30 and TRBJ1-4, with no clear D. CDR1 GTSNPN and CDR2 SVGIG come from the germline V gene (reference sequence). CDR3 length: 12 amino acids. Trimming removed 4 bases at V and 8 bases at J, with 11 bases between. CDR3 sequence reads: CAWKAGGEKLFF. Partial CDR3 DNA: TGTGCCTGGAAGGCGGGCGGCGAAAAA.

On this clone itself: The CDR3 is cut off 3 residues early in the read; its end comes from the germline J gene. The chain employs TRBV18 and TRBJ1-2; D remains ambiguous. The length of the CDR3 is 15 residues. The V end was cut by 0 bases, the J end by 3 bases, with 11 bases between. Germline assignment: CDR1 KGHSH and CDR2 LQKENI. The DNA read from the CDR3 is TGTGCCAGCTCACCACCGACCGGGGTTTACTATGGC. Protein product: CASSPPTGVYYG. In full, the CDR3 reads CASSPPTGVYYGYTF.

In the case of this clone: The observed sequence ends 3 residues before the CDR3 terminus, with the missing tail filled in from the germline J gene. J is TRBJ1-1 and V is TRBV20-1; perhaps TRBD1 as D (5 bases). There are 13 residues in the CDR3. The germline CDR1 and CDR2 sequences are DFQATT and SNEGSKA (reference sequence). V was shortened by 4 bases and J by 0 bases, with 9 bases between the two germline ends. The CDR3 sequence is CSATPTVNTEAFF. CDR3 bases read: TGCAGTGCTACACCGACAGTGAACACTGAA.

Of note for this clone: Sequencing ends 3 residues short of the CDR3 end; the germline J gene provides the rest. The chain links TRBV7-9 to TRBJ2-2; D possibly corresponds to TRBD1 (6 bases). Germline assignment: CDR1 SEHNR and CDR2 FQNEAQ (reference sequence). The CDR3 runs 14 residues. The covered CDR3 bases are TGTGCCAGCAGCCCCAGGGGATCCAGTGAAAAG. Protein sequence: CASSPRGSSEK. The entire CDR3 sequence reads CASSPRGSSEKLFF.

Regarding this clone: Sequencing ends 3 residues short of the CDR3 end; the germline J gene provides the rest. This sequence joins TRBV6-2 or TRBV6-3 and TRBJ2-1, with a possible D match to TRBD2 (6 bases). Germline assignment: CDR1 MNHEY and CDR2 SVGEGT. This CDR3 spans 16 amino acids. V was cut by 6 bases and J by 6 bases, with 21 bases left in between. The DNA read from the CDR3 is TGTGCCAGCAGCCTCTCTAGCGCCGGAACGTTCAATGAG. Protein sequence: CASSLSSAGTFNE. The whole CDR3 reads CASSLSSAGTFNEQFF.

In regard to this clone: The DNA ends 3 residues before the CDR3 does, and the rest of the CDR3 is filled in from the germline J gene. V is TRBV5-1 and J is TRBJ1-1, with 9 bases lining up with TRBD1. The CDR3 runs to 15 residues. Germline CDR1 is SGHRS and CDR2 is YFSETQ. Trimming at V came to 0 bases and at J to 4 bases, leaving 4 bases not matched to a gene. Partial CDR3 DNA: TGCGCCAGCAGCTTGGAGGGACAGGGTATCACTGAA. Translated, it gives CASSLEGQGITE. The entire CDR3 is CASSLEGQGITEAFF.